This TCR beta chain comes out of a study of patients and donors after allogeneic stem cell transplantation. Using its own MiXCR run on the RT-PCR reads, TCRdb lists one record per CDR3 protein. The sample has approximately 57,000 distinct CDR3 sequences, less than 15% seen once; the top ten hold around 33%. This clonotype was detected only a few times. Sequenced sample: blood, either unsorted or a sorted T cell fraction (not recorded which). The receptor was derived from a human donor who was either an allogeneic HSCT recipient or a stem cell or donor lymphocyte infusion donor (not recorded which). It is not recorded whose cells these are; they may come from a transplant donor.

CDR3 sequence reads: CASRPTQAGVRETQYF. The DNA for the CDR3 is TGTGCCAGCAGGCCAACCCAGGCGGGAGTACGAGAGACCCAGTACTTC. This sequence joins TRBV12-3 or TRBV12-4 and TRBJ2-5; 7 bases agree with TRBD2. Trimming at V came to 6 bases and at J to 4 bases, leaving 14 bases not matched to a gene. This CDR3 contains 16 residues.